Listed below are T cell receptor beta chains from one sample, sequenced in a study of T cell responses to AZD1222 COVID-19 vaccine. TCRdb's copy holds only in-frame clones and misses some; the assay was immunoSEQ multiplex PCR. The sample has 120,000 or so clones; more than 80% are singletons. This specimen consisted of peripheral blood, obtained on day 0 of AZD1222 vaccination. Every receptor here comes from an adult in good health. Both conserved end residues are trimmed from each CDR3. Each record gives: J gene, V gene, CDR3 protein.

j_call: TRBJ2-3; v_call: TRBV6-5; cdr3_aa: ASTINRGTDTQY
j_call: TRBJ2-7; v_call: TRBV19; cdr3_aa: ASSTLGGSYEQY
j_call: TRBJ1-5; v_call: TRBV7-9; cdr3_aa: ASSLERDQPQH
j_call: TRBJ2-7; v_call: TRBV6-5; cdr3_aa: ASSSPFRTGGSQY
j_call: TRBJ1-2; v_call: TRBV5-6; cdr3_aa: ASRQGALRGYT
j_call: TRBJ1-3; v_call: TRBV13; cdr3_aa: ASSFVPGTDSGNTIY
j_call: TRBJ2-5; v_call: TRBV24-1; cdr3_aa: ATSDPAGEETQY
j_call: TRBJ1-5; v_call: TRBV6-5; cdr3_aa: ASSYRAGASNQPQH
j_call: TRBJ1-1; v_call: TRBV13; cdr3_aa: ASSPTGGNTEAF
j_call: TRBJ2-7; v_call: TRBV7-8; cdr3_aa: ASSLGAYEQY
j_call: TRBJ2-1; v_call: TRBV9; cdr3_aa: ASSGRLAGVNEQF
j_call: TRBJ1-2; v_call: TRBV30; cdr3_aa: AWSFGRANYGYT
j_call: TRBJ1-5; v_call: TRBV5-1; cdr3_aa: ASSLYPGIRANQPQH
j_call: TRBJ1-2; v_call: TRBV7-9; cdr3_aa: ASSFSATAGQRNYGYT
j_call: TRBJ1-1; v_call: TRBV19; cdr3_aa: ASIRQAPFRENTEAF
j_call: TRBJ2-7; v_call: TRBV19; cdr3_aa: ASSIGRTSGRAYEQY
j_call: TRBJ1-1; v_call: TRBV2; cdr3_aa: ASSDRVRPEAF
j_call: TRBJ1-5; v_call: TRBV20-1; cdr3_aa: SASERGRGPQH
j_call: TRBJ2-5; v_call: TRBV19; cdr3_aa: ASSTGTGGPETQY
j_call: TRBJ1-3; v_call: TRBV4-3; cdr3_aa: ASSQDTAGNTIY
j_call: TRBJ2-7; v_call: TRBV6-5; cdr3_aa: ASSPQAGPTYEQY
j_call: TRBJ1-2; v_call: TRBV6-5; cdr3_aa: ASSPTGDQGYT
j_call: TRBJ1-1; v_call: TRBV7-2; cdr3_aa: ASSPTTGAGNTEAF
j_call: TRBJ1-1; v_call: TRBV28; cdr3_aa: ASSRRGRGTEAF
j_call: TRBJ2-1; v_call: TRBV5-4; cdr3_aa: ASSLEQADEQF
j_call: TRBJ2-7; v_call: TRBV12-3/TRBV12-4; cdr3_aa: ACGTAISYEQY
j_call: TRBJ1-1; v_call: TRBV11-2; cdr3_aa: ASSPLGQGSRTEAF
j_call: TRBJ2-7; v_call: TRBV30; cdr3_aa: AGRGGPVDEQY
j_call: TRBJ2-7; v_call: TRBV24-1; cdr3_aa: ATSDLYRTRGTYEQY
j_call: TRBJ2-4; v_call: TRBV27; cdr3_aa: ASSWGGGPEYIQY
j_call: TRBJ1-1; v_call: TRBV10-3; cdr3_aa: AISGRDTEAF